This T cell receptor beta chain was recorded in a study of T cell responses to AZD1222 COVID-19 vaccine. On the study more broadly: Samples with a second dose at about 4 or about 12 weeks were pooled together. Study outcomes and limitations: Dominant at 160-218 and 743-854, vaccine-associated CD4 TCRs also spanned spike. The donors showed a predominance of white British ancestry and of females, with possible underestimation of clonal diversity. Sampling that yielded the repertoires occurred only after the peak T cell response.

The protocol was immunoSEQ multiplex PCR, while the TCRdb copy is restricted to in-frame clones and leaves out a portion. Of approximately 130,000 clones detected, 70% to 90% appear once; the ten largest clones hold roughly 9.1%. Concerning this clone: Its antigen is still unknown.

This receptor was identified in an adult in good health. The sample consisted of peripheral blood, taken on day 0 of AZD1222 vaccination.

The CDR3 bases are TGTGCCAGCTCACCGGCCGGGAACAATTCACCCCTCCACTTT. It yields the protein CASSPAGNNSPLHF. J is TRBJ1-6 and V is TRBV18; D gene ambiguous. Germline V gives CDR1 KGHSH, CDR2 LQKENI. Trimming left V 3 bases short and J 7 bases short, with 10 bases between. The CDR3 loop spans 14 amino acids.